This T cell receptor beta chain was documented in a study of early T cells in non-severe SARS-CoV-2 infection. MiXCR, applied by TCRdb to the 5' RACE reads, yields one record per CDR3 protein. The table has tens of thousands of distinct CDR3 sequences, about 5% seen once. Germline V CDR1 and CDR2: SSHAT, FNYEAQ (reference sequence). The CDR3 is 11 residues long. V lost 5 bases to trimming and J lost 6 bases, with 4 bases between them. The sample was whole blood, taken at baseline. The V and J genes are TRBV7-7 and TRBJ1-4; D gene ambiguous. The clonotype originates from an adult who was a healthcare worker with PCR-confirmed SARS-CoV-2 infection or an uninfected control (not recorded which). CDR3 in amino acids: CASSPHEKLFF. As DNA, the CDR3 is TGTGCCAGCAGCCCCCATGAAAAACTGTTTTTT. Together with reference TRBV7-7 and TRBJ1-4, the CDR3 gives the full variable domain: GAGVSQSPRYKVTKRGQDVTLRCDPISSHATLYWYQQALGQGPEFLTYFNYEAQPDKSGLPSDRFSAERPEGSISTLTIQRTEQRDSAMYRCASSPHEKLFFGSGTQLSVL.